This T cell receptor (beta chain) was sequenced during a study of human T cells and chemical hapten exposure. Turning to the study itself: Sensitization used 2% DPC on around 2 cm by around 2 cm upper inner arm skin. Study conclusions and caveats: Relative to controls, expanded TCRs formed significantly more large CDR3 similarity clusters.

Only a few counts were recorded for this clonotype. Its specificity is unknown. With 3 bases clipped from V and 4 bases from J, the junction kept 6 bases outside the gene matches. CDR1 and CDR2 from the germline V gene are MGHDK and SYGVNS. This CDR3 has 16 amino acids. As to time point: patch test 1, 2 weeks after DPC sensitization. Indicated treatment: therapeutic diphenylcyclopropenone sensitization with weekly scalp DPC. People who gave samples had alopecia, were 18 to 70 years old, and were suitable for DPC. TCRdb passed the RACE reads through MiXCR, listing each CDR3 protein once. The sample gives around 100,000 distinct CDR3 sequences, roughly 9.6% of which show up once; roughly 3.5% is in the top ten.

The receptor was derived from a woman between 35 and 50 years old with alopecia areata. Some clones in this sample may be carry-over from other donors' samples. Sequences were derived from whole blood, sampled in connection with sensitization to the hapten diphenylcyclopropenone (DPC). This rearrangement joins TRBV25-1 to TRBJ1-3; 10 bases map to TRBD1. The CDR3 nucleotides read TGTGCCAGCAGTGACCCCCGACAGGGGGCGGGAAACACCATATATTTT. Protein product: CASSDPRQGAGNTIYF.